A single sample gave rise to the 20 T cell receptor beta chains below, sequenced in a study of blood T cell repertoires in COVID-19. The table came from immunoSEQ multiplex PCR; TCRdb's copy has only in-frame clones and leaves some out. The sample includes about 200,000 clones, under 90% seen only once; the top ten take over 6%. Material: peripheral blood. The receptor source for this set is a woman aged 80 or over with COVID-19, enrolled during active disease.

CDR3 loop: CASSLAFEQYF. CDR3 nucleotides: TGTGCCAGCAGCTTGGCATTCGAGCAGTACTTC. V and J are TRBV11-2 and TRBJ2-7; D gene ambiguous. Per the germline V gene, CDR1 is SGHAT and CDR2 is FQNNGV. V was pared by 3 bases and J by 6 bases, with 6 bases between. The CDR3 sequence is 11 residues long.

The table lists this clone with a few counts. The rearrangement uses TRBV7-8 and TRBJ2-7; possible D gene TRBD1, 6 bases. Trimming took 5 bases from V and 6 from J, leaving 8 bases between them. The CDR3 length is 11 residues. The germline gives CDR1 SGHVS, CDR2 FQNEAQ. The CDR3 region is CASSRTAEQYF. In DNA form, the CDR3 reads TGTGCCAGCAGCCGGACAGCCGAGCAGTACTTC.

The chain has TRBV5-1 and TRBJ2-5; D may be TRBD1 (5 bases). CDR3 length equals 14 residues. Trimming took off 4 bases at V and 1 base at J, with 11 bases between the two ends. The germline V gene encodes CDR1 SGHRS and CDR2 YFSETQ. This CDR3 is CASSVGGAQETQYF. The DNA of the CDR3 is TGCGCCAGCAGCGTTGGTGGGGCCCAAGAGACCCAGTACTTC.

This clone was picked up a small number of times. The chain joins TRBV19 to TRBJ2-1, with 9 positions matching TRBD2. Germline values: CDR1 LNHDA, CDR2 SQIVND (reference sequence). V trimming: 9 bases; J trimming: 9 bases; junction bases outside the gene matches: 9. CDR3 length: 13 amino acids. As DNA, the CDR3 is TGTGCCAGCGCTCTAGCGGGATGGGGTGAGCAGTTCTTC. Its translation: CASALAGWGEQFF.

This rearrangement joins TRBV4-1 to TRBJ1-2; D unclear. CDR1 and CDR2 (germline): MGHRA, YSYEKL. Trimming removed 4 bases from V and 6 bases from J, with 18 bases in between. The CDR3 has 15 amino acids. CDR3 region: CASSPEWAGGNGYTF. The CDR3 bases are TGCGCCAGCAGCCCCGAATGGGCGGGCGGAAATGGCTACACCTTC.

This chain uses TRBV5-1 with TRBJ1-3; D unresolved. The V end lost 1 base, the J end lost 0 bases, and 14 bases lay between the germline ends. The germline gives CDR1 SGHRS, CDR2 YFSETQ. This CDR3 has 17 residues. The CDR3 DNA follows: TGCGCCAGCAGCTTGCTAGTTAGCAGTCCCTCTGGAAACACCATATATTTT. Amino acid sequence: CASSLLVSSPSGNTIYF.

The chain uses TRBV3-1 (or the pseudogene TRBV3-2) and TRBJ1-2; D not resolved. The CDR3 sequence is 13 residues long. V was pared by 0 bases and J by 8 bases, with 10 bases between. Looked up from germline, CDR1 is LGHDT and CDR2 is YNNKEL (reference sequence). The CDR3 coding sequence is TGTGCCAGCAGCCAAGACGATCCAGGCGGCTACACCTTC. Protein: CASSQDDPGGYTF.

This rearrangement joins TRBV11-3 to TRBJ1-1, with TRBD1 identical over 9 bases. The CDR3 sequence is 15 residues long. Per the germline V gene, CDR1 is SGHNT and CDR2 is YENEEA. J was trimmed by 4 bases and V by 2 bases; bases with no gene match: 5. Written as DNA, the CDR3 is TGTGCCAGCAGCTTACTAGTGACAGGGGGCACTGAAGCTTTCTTT. Amino acids: CASSLLVTGGTEAFF.

This chain uses TRBV7-2 with TRBJ2-2; 10 bases map to TRBD2. V gave up 2 bases and J gave up 1 base; unmatched junction bases: 10. Germline loops: CDR1 SGHTA, CDR2 FQGNSA. CDR3 size: 19 residues. CDR3 region: CASSLYLLAGGLNTGELFF. CDR3 bases: TGTGCCAGCAGCTTATATTTATTAGCGGGGGGCTTGAACACCGGGGAGCTGTTTTTT.

The chain combines TRBV28 with TRBJ1-6; TRBD1 aligns across 10 bases. With 6 bases clipped from V and 14 bases from J, the junction kept 7 bases outside the gene matches. Per germline, CDR1 MDHEN and CDR2 SYDVKM. The length of the CDR3 is 13 residues. The chain's CDR3 is CASSADRGSTLHF. The CDR3 DNA reads as TGTGCCAGCAGCGCGGACAGGGGGTCTACCCTCCACTTT.

The chain links TRBV19 to TRBJ2-5; D call uncertain. CDR3 length equals 14 residues. Germline V gene sequence: CDR1 LNHDA, CDR2 SQIVND (reference sequence). Trimming removed 3 bases from V and 1 base from J, with 9 bases in between. This chain's CDR3 is CASSMAAAQETQYF. The CDR3 DNA reads TGTGCCAGTAGTATGGCGGCAGCCCAAGAGACCCAGTACTTC.

In DNA form, the CDR3 reads TGCGCCAGCAGCTTGGGCGGAACCCAAGAGACCCAGTACTTC. Translated: CASSLGGTQETQYF. The gene calls are TRBV5-1 and TRBJ2-5; D not certain. The CDR3 runs to 14 residues. The ends were cut back, 0 bases at V and 1 base at J, with 7 bases in the middle. The germline V gene has CDR1 SGHRS and CDR2 YFSETQ.

CDR3 nucleotide sequence: TGTGCCAGCTCACCAGATTCGGGGACTGAAGCTTTCTTT. Its translation: CASSPDSGTEAFF. The J gene is TRBJ1-1, the V gene TRBV18; the D is unclear. The V end lost 2 bases, the J end lost 5 bases, and 9 bases lay between the germline ends. Germline-derived CDR1 and CDR2 are KGHSH and LQKENI. This CDR3 comprises 13 residues.

The sample holds a few counts of this clone. The CDR3 sequence: CASSRGVGGPQHF. The DNA for the CDR3 is TGTGCCAGCAGTCGCGGGGTCGGGGGGCCCCAGCATTTT. The chain has TRBV6-6 and TRBJ1-5; weak D call: TRBD1 (5 bases). This CDR3 has 13 amino acids. In germline, CDR1 is MNHNY, CDR2 SVGAGI (reference sequence). V was clipped by 5 bases and J by 9 bases, with 14 bases between them.

The chain employs TRBV28 and TRBJ2-7; D not certain. The V gene's germline CDR1 is MDHEN and CDR2 SYDVKM. V was trimmed by 2 bases and J by 7 bases, leaving 9 bases between them. CDR3 length equals 12 residues. The CDR3: CASSLTGDEQYF. CDR3 DNA sequence: TGTGCCAGCAGTTTAACCGGAGATGAGCAGTACTTC.

In this sample, this clone turned up once. The chain is built from TRBV5-1 and TRBJ2-3; 7 nucleotides agree with TRBD2. The length of the CDR3 is 15 residues. Germline V gives CDR1 SGHRS, CDR2 YFSETQ. The J segment lost 4 bases and the V segment lost 4 bases, leaving 9 bases of the junction unmatched. CDR3 residues: CASSLLASGADTQYF. In DNA form, the CDR3 reads TGCGCCAGCAGCCTCCTAGCGAGCGGGGCAGATACGCAGTATTTT.

The CDR3 coding sequence is TGTGCCAGCAGCTTAGTCGGCGGGACAGAGGAAGAGACCCAGTACTTC. Residues: CASSLVGGTEEETQYF. The genes are TRBV11-2 and TRBJ2-5; possible D gene TRBD1, 7 bases. The CDR3 is 16 residues long. Trimming cost V 1 base and J 3 bases, with 15 bases left between them. The germline CDR1 and CDR2 sequences are SGHAT and FQNNGV.

Only a few counts were recorded for this clone. The J gene is TRBJ2-5, the V gene TRBV9, with 8 bases matching TRBD2. V was clipped by 5 bases and J by 5 bases; unmatched bases: 11. Germline assignment: CDR1 SGDLS and CDR2 YYNGEE. The CDR3 sequence is 15 residues long. As DNA, the CDR3 is TGTGCCAGCAGTGCGTTCGGGGGGGCTGGGGAGACCCAGTACTTC. Its protein product is CASSAFGGAGETQYF.

The chain combines TRBV6-5 with TRBJ1-4; maybe TRBD1 (6 bases). Deletions cut 6 bases from V and 7 bases from J, with 18 bases between. The CDR3 spans 15 residues. The germline V gene has CDR1 MNHEY and CDR2 SVGAGI. The CDR3, as DNA: TGTGCCAGCAGCCAAACAGGGATTCGACGTGAAAAACTGTTTTTT. Its protein product is CASSQTGIRREKLFF.

The chain employs TRBV19 and TRBJ1-3; 7 bases fit TRBD1. CDR1 and CDR2 (germline): LNHDA, SQIVND (reference sequence). The CDR3 runs to 14 residues. J was trimmed by 2 bases and V by 5 bases; bases with no gene match: 3. The DNA of the CDR3 is TGTGCCAGTAGTGAAGGGACAGCTGGAAACACCATATATTTT. This sequence encodes CASSEGTAGNTIYF.